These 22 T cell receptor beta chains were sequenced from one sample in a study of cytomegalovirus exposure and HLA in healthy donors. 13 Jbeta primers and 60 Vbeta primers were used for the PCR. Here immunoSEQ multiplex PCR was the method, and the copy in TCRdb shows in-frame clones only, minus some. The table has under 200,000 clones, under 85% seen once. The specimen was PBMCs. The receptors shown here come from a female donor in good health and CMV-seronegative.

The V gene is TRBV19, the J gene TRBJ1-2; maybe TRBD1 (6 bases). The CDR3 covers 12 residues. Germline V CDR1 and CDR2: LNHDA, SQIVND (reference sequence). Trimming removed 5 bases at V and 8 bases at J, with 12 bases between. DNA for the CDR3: TGTGCCAGTAGTCCCGGGACAAGCGGCTACACCTTC. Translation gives CASSPGTSGYTF.

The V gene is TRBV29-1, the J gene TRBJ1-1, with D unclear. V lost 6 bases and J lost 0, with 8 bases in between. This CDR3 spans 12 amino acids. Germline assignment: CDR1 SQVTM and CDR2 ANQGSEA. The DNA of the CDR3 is TGCAGCGTAACAGAGTTGAACACTGAAGCTTTCTTT. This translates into CSVTELNTEAFF.

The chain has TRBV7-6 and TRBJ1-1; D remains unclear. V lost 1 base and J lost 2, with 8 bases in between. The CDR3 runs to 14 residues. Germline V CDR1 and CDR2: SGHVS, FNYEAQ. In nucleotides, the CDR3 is TGTGCCAGCAGCTTAGTAAGCGGTAACACTGAAGCTTTCTTT. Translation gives CASSLVSGNTEAFF.

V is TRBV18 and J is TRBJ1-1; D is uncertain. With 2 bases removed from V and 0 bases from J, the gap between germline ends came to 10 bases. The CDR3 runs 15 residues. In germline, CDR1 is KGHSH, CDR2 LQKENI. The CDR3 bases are TGTGCCAGCTCACCATCTACAGTCCTGAACACTGAAGCTTTCTTT. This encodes CASSPSTVLNTEAFF.

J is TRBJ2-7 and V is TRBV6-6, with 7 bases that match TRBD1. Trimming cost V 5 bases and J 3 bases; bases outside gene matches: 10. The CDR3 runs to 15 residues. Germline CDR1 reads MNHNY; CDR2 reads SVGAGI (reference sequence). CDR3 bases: TGTGCCAGCAGTGCCTCCGGGACAGCAGTCTACGAGCAGTACTTC. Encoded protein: CASSASGTAVYEQYF.

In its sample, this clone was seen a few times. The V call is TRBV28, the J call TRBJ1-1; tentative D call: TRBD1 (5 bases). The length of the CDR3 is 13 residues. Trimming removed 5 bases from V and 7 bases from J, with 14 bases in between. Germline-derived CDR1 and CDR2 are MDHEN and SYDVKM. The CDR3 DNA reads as TGTGCCAGCAGTCCGTCGACAGATCTTGAAGCTTTCTTT. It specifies CASSPSTDLEAFF.

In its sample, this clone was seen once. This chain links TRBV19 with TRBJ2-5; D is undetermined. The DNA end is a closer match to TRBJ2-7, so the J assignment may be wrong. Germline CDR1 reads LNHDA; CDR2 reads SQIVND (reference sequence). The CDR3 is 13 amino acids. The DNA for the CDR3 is TGTGCCAGTAGTATTACCGGGTCCCACGAGCAGTACTTC. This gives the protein CASSITGSHEQYF.

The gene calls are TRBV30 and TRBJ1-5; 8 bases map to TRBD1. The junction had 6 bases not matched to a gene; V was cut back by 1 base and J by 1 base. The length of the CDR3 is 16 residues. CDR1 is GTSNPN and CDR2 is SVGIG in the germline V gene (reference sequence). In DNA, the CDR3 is TGTGCCTGGAGTGAACCCGGACAGGGAAGCAATCAGCCCCAGCATTTT. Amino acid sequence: CAWSEPGQGSNQPQHF.

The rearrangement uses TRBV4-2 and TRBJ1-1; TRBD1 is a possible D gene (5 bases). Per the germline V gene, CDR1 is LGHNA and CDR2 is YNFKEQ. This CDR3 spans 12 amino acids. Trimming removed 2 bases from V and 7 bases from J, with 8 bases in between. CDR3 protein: CASSQMGREAFF. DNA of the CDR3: TGTGCCAGCAGCCAAATGGGGCGTGAAGCTTTCTTT.

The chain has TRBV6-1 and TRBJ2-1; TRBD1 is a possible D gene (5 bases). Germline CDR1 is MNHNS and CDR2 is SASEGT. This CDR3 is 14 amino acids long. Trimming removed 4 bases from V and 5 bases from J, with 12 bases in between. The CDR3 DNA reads TGTGCCAGCAGTGGGCAGGGAAGCCACAATGAGCAGTTCTTC. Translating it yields CASSGQGSHNEQFF.

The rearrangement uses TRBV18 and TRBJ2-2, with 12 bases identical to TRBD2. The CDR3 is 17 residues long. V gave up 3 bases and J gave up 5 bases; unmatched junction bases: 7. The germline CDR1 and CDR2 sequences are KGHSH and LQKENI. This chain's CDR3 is CASSPPLAGGGTGELFF. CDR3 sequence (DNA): TGTGCCAGCTCACCGCCACTAGCGGGAGGAGGTACCGGGGAGCTGTTTTTT. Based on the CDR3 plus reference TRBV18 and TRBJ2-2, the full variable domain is NAGVMQNPRHLVRRRGQEARLRCSPMKGHSHVYWYRQLPEEGLKFMVYLQKENIIDESGMPKERFSAEFPKEGPSILRIQQVVRGDSAAYFCASSPPLAGGGTGELFFGEGSRLTVL.

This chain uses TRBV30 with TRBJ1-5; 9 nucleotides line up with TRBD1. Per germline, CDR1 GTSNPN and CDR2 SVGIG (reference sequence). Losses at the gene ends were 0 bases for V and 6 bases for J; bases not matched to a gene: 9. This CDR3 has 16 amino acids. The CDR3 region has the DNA TGTGCCTGGAGTGTCGGGACAGGGAAAAAAGGTCAGCCCCAGCATTTT. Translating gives CAWSVGTGKKGQPQHF.

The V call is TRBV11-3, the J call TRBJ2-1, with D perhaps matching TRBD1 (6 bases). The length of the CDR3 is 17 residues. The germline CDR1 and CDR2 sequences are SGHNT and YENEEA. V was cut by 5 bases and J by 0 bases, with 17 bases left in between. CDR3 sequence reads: CASSLGSGQNSYNEQFF. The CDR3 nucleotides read TGTGCCAGCAGCCTAGGGTCGGGACAAAACTCCTACAATGAGCAGTTCTTC.

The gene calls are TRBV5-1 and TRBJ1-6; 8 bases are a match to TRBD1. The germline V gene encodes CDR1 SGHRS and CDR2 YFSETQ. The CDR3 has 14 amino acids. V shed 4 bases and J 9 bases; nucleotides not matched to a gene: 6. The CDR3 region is CASSPDREGSPLHF. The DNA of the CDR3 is TGCGCCAGCAGCCCGGACAGGGAGGGTTCACCCCTCCACTTT.

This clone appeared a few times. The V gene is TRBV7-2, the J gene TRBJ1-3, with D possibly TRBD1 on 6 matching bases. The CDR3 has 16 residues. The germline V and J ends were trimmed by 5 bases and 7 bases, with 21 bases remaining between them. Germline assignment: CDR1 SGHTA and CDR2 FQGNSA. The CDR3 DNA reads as TGTGCCAGCAGCAAGCCCGGGACACCGGGGGGCAACACCATATATTTT. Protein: CASSKPGTPGGNTIYF.

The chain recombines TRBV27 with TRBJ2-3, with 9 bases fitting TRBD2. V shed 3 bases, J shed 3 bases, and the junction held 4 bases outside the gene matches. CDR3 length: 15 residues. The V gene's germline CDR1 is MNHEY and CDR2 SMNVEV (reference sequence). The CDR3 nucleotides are TGTGCCAGCAGTTTCGGTGCGGGGGGGACAGATACGCAGTATTTT. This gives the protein CASSFGAGGTDTQYF.

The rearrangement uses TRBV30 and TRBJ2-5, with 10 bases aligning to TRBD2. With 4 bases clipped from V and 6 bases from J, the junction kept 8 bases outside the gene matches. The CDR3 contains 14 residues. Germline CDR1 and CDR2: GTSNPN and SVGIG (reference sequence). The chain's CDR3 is CAWNRLAGVQTQYF. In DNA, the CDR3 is TGTGCCTGGAATAGGCTAGCGGGAGTCCAGACCCAGTACTTC.

CDR3 coding DNA: TGTGCCAGTAGCAGGACAGGGGGGAACACTGAAGCTTTCTTT. Its translation: CASSRTGGNTEAFF. This sequence joins TRBV19 and TRBJ1-1, with 10 nucleotides matching TRBD1. CDR3 length: 14 residues. Trimming removed 6 bases from V and 1 base from J; junction bases left unmatched: 2. Per germline, CDR1 LNHDA and CDR2 SQIVND (reference sequence).

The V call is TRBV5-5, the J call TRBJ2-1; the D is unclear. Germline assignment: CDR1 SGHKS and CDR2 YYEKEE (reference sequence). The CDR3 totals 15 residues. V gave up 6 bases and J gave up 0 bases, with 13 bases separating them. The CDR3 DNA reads TGTGCCAGCACCCGGTCCTCAAGCTCCTACAATGAGCAGTTCTTC. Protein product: CASTRSSSSYNEQFF.

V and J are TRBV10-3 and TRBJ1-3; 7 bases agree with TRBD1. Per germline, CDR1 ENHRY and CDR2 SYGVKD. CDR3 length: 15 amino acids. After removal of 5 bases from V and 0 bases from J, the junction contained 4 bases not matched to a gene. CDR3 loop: CAISLNRGSGNTIYF. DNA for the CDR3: TGTGCCATCAGTCTAAACAGGGGCTCTGGAAACACCATATATTTT.

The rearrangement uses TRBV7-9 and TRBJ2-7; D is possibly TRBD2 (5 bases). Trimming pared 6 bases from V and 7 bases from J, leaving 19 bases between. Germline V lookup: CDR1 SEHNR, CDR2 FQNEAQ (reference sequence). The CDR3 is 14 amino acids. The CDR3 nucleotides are TGTGCCAGCAGGGAGGAAGGCGGTGCGAAGGAGCAGTACTTC. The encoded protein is CASREEGGAKEQYF.

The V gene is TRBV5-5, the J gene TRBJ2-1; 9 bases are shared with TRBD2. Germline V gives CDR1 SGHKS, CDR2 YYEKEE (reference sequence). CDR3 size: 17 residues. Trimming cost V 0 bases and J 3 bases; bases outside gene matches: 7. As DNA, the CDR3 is TGTGCCAGCAGCTTGGGGGTAGCGGGGGAAAACTACAATGAGCAGTTCTTC. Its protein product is CASSLGVAGENYNEQFF.